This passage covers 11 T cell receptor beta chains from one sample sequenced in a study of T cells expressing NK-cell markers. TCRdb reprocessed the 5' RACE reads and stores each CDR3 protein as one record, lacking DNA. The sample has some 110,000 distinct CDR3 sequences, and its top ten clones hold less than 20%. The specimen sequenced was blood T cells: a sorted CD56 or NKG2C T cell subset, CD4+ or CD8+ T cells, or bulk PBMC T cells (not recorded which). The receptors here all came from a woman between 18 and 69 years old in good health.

CDR3 loop: CASSPNGQGQVGYGYTF. J is TRBJ1-2 and V is TRBV4-1; TCRdb proposes TRBD1, but this gene call is untestable without DNA. The CDR3 loop spans 17 amino acids. CDR1 and CDR2 (germline): MGHRA, YSYEKL.

CDR3 in amino acids: CASSLATGVQETQYF. This sequence joins TRBV6-1 and TRBJ2-5; TCRdb indicates TRBD1, and absent DNA this call remains unverified. The CDR3 length is 15 residues. Germline CDR1 MNHNS, CDR2 SASEGT.

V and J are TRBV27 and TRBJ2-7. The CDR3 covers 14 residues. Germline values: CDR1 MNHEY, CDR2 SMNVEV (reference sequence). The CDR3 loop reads CASSLSGGPYEQYF.

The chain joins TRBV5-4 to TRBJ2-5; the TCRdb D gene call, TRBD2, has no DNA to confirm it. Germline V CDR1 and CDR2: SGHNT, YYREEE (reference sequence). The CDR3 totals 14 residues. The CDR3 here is CASSLMGGGETQYF.

CDR3 in amino acids: CASSYVGTANEQFF. The genes are TRBV6-2 or TRBV6-3 and TRBJ2-1; TCRdb returns TRBD1, unconfirmable since there is no DNA. The CDR3 sequence is 14 residues long. From germline, CDR1 is MNHEY and CDR2 SVGEGT.

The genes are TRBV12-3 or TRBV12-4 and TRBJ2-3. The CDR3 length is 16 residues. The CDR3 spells CASSFTASWGTDTQYF.

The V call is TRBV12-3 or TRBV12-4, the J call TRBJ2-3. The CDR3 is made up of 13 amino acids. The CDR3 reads CASSSDLWDTQYF.

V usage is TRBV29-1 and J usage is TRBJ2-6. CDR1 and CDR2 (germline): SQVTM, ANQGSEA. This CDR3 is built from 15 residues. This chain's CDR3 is CSVAQQTSGANVLTF.

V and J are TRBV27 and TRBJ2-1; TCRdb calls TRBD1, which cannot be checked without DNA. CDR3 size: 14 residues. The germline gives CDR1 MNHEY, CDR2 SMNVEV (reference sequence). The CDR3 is CASSWPGHYNEQFF.

CDR3 sequence: CAISGGGWDGYTF. The chain recombines TRBV12-3 or TRBV12-4 with TRBJ1-2; no DNA is available, so the TRBD1 call from TCRdb remains unchecked. CDR3 length: 13 residues.

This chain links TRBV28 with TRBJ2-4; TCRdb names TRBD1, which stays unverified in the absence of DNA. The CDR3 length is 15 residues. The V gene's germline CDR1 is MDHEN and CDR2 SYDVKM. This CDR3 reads CASSLSGEAKNIQYF. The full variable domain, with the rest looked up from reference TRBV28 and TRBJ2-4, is DVKVTQSSRYLVKRTGEKVFLECVQDMDHENMFWYRQDPGLGLRLIYFSYDVKMKEKGDIPEGYSVSREKKERFSLILESASTNQTSMYLCASSLSGEAKNIQYFGAGTRLSVL.